Following are 14 T cell receptor beta chains from one sample sequenced in a study of Ad26.COV2.S vaccination and SARS-CoV-2 variants. TCRdb's table, derived via immunoSEQ multiplex PCR, lists solely in-frame clones and lacks some. The sample consists of 440,000 or so clones, 90% of them appearing once. Stated treatment: 19 received Ad26.COV2.S at low or high dose, single or two shots; about 5 received placebo; per-sample allocation not given. Vaccine and placebo recipients were sampled on day 63 after the first injection. The sample consisted of peripheral blood, taken in a trial of Ad26.COV2.S vaccine versus placebo. Receptors originate from a person between 18 and 65 years old who received the Ad26.COV2.S COVID-19 vaccine or a placebo.

The J gene is TRBJ2-2, the V gene TRBV6-1; 10 bases align to TRBD2. In germline, CDR1 is MNHNS, CDR2 SASEGT. Germline trimming cut 6 bases from V and 4 bases from J; bases unmatched to any gene: 8. This CDR3 contains 16 residues. As DNA, the CDR3 is TGTGCCAGCAGGGAAATTGGACTAGCGGTCACCGGGGAGCTGTTTTTT. Translated, it gives CASREIGLAVTGELFF.

The CDR3 loop reads CASSLSGDEKLFF. The CDR3 DNA is TGTGCCAGCAGTTTATCAGGGGATGAAAAACTGTTTTTT. The chain couples TRBV6-2 or TRBV6-3 to TRBJ1-4; weak D call: TRBD1 (6 bases). The germline V gene has CDR1 MNHEY and CDR2 SVGEGT. V was cut by 4 bases and J by 6 bases, with 9 bases left in between. The CDR3 runs to 13 residues.

The chain employs TRBV29-1 and TRBJ1-1; D is possibly TRBD1 (5 bases). CDR3 length: 13 amino acids. The germline gives CDR1 SQVTM, CDR2 ANQGSEA. V was cut by 5 bases and J by 4 bases, with 14 bases left in between. This CDR3 reads CSVYGGESTEAFF. The CDR3 DNA reads TGCAGCGTTTACGGAGGGGAGAGCACTGAAGCTTTCTTT.

CDR3 sequence (DNA): TGTGCCAGCAGCCAACGCGGACAGTTTCACGAGCAGTACTTC. Translating it yields CASSQRGQFHEQYF. This rearrangement joins TRBV16 to TRBJ2-7; tentative D call: TRBD1 (6 bases). Germline values: CDR1 KGHSY, CDR2 FQNENV. The length of the CDR3 is 14 residues. V was cut by 2 bases and J by 5 bases, with 13 bases left in between.

The chain is built from TRBV12-2 and TRBJ2-3; the D segment call TRBD2 is taken from the table without a DNA check. TRBV12-2 is a pseudogene segment. The CDR3 contains 14 residues. CDR3 loop: CASRLARGTDTQYF. The CDR3, as DNA: TGTGCAAGTCGCCTTGCCCGGGGCACAGATACGCAGTATTTT.

The chain uses TRBV13 and TRBJ2-3, with TRBD1 identical over 9 bases. Unmatched junction bases numbered 7, after V lost 5 bases and J lost 1 base. There are 16 residues in the CDR3. The germline V gene encodes CDR1 PRHDT and CDR2 FYEKMQ (reference sequence). CDR3 bases: TGTGCCAGCAGCCCCCTGGGACAGGGCGGCACAGATACGCAGTATTTT. This gives the protein CASSPLGQGGTDTQYF.

The V and J genes are TRBV7-9 and TRBJ1-4, with unresolved D. Trimming shortened V by 4 bases and J by 10 bases, and 16 bases separated the two germline ends. The CDR3 has 14 amino acids. The germline V gene encodes CDR1 SEHNR and CDR2 FQNEAQ (reference sequence). CDR3 in amino acids: CASSSGHGVGKLFF. The CDR3 DNA sequence: TGTGCCAGCAGCTCCGGGCACGGTGTCGGAAAACTGTTTTTT.

The CDR3 region is CASSRARQGAGTDTQYF. CDR3 bases: TGTGCCAGTAGTCGGGCCCGACAGGGGGCGGGCACAGATACGCAGTATTTT. This chain uses TRBV19 with TRBJ2-3, with 10 bases that match TRBD1. The V segment lost 5 bases and the J segment 1 base; nucleotides outside the gene matches: 9. CDR1 and CDR2 (germline): LNHDA, SQIVND (reference sequence). CDR3 length equals 17 residues.

J is TRBJ2-7 and V is TRBV7-9, with no clear D. Between the trimmed V and J ends, which lost 5 bases and 2 bases, there was a span of 13 bases. The CDR3 has 14 residues. Germline V gene sequence: CDR1 SEHNR, CDR2 FQNEAQ (reference sequence). The CDR3 is CASSPRTRPYEQYF. The CDR3 DNA is TGTGCCAGCAGCCCACGGACCCGACCCTACGAGCAGTACTTC.

The rearrangement links TRBV11-2 to TRBJ2-7, with D perhaps TRBD1 (5 bases). Per the germline V gene, CDR1 is SGHAT and CDR2 is FQNNGV. The CDR3 contains 15 residues. Trimming pared 0 bases from V and 2 bases from J, leaving 11 bases between. CDR3 protein: CASSLDRDTTYEQYF. Written as DNA, the CDR3 is TGTGCCAGCAGCTTAGACAGGGATACCACCTACGAGCAGTACTTC.

This chain links TRBV7-2 with TRBJ2-1; 9 nucleotides agree with TRBD1. V trimming: 2 bases; J trimming: 5 bases; junction bases outside the gene matches: 4. The length of the CDR3 is 15 residues. In germline, CDR1 is SGHTA, CDR2 FQGNSA. In nucleotides, the CDR3 is TGTGCCAGCAGCTTAATGGACAGGGGCCACAATGAGCAGTTCTTC. Protein: CASSLMDRGHNEQFF.

The chain uses TRBV30 and TRBJ1-6; D might be TRBD1 (5 bases). This CDR3 comprises 13 residues. V lost 3 bases to trimming and J lost 5 bases, with 8 bases between them. In germline, CDR1 is GTSNPN, CDR2 SVGIG (reference sequence). The CDR3 loop reads CAWRGTDNSPLHF. DNA for the CDR3: TGTGCCTGGAGGGGGACCGATAATTCACCCCTCCACTTT.

This clone was seen only once. V gene TRBV6-2 or TRBV6-3 combines with J gene TRBJ2-3; TRBD2 agrees at 11 bases. With V trimmed by 2 bases and J by 2 bases, 9 bases remained unmatched. The CDR3 covers 18 residues. Germline V gene sequence: CDR1 MNHEY, CDR2 SVGEGT. DNA for the CDR3: TGTGCCAGCAGTTACAGGTCTAGCGGGAGGCTCTACACAGATACGCAGTATTTT. Translation: CASSYRSSGRLYTDTQYF.

This clone showed up just once. The chain joins TRBV27 to TRBJ2-3, with TRBD1 matching 8 bases. The CDR3 is made up of 15 amino acids. The junction had 6 bases not matched to a gene; V was cut back by 6 bases and J by 1 base. Looked up from germline, CDR1 is MNHEY and CDR2 is SMNVEV (reference sequence). CDR3 coding DNA: TGTGCCAGCAGGCCGGACAGGGCTCGCACAGATACGCAGTATTTT. Encoded protein: CASRPDRARTDTQYF.